This T cell receptor beta chain emerged from a study of cytomegalovirus exposure and HLA in healthy donors. Study results and caveats: In the analysis, some V segments, TRBV6-2 and TRBV6-3 included, were excluded as indistinguishable.

The PCR employed 60 Vbeta primers together with 13 Jbeta primers. Methods used by the authors: In a later analysis, roughly 10 million of 75 million to 90 million unique beta chains occurred in at least two donors. Some clones are missing from TCRdb's copy, which holds only in-frame ones; the method was immunoSEQ multiplex PCR. The D gene and trimming were derived from the DNA, and the V and J assignments and clone size from that table. Here the sample spans over 150,000 clones, less than 90% being singletons. The CDR3 covers 17 residues. V was shortened by 0 bases and J by 1 base, with 15 bases between the two germline ends. Looked up from germline, CDR1 is LGHNA and CDR2 is YSLEER. To note about this clone: Its matching antigen is unknown.

Sequenced sample: PBMCs. This sequence joins TRBV4-3 and TRBJ1-1; no clear D gene. This TCR came from a man aged 50 to 60 in good health and CMV-seronegative. The CDR3 DNA is TGCGCCAGCAGCCAAGATCCCCCCGGTAGAGGGAACACTGAAGCTTTCTTT. Its protein is CASSQDPPGRGNTEAFF.